This is a list of T cell receptor beta chains from one sample in a study of T cells of healthy individuals. TCRdb re-called the 5' RACE reads through MiXCR, storing one row per CDR3 protein. Here the sample spans about 96,000 distinct CDR3 sequences, roughly a sixth being singletons. These TCRs come from a human donor in good health. The CDR3 runs from the conserved cysteine through the conserved F or W. The D gene is left open where the match is weak. The listing skips clone size in some rows; elsewhere it reads once, few, many or a size class.

V	J	D	size	DNA	CDR3
TRBV7-6	TRBJ2-2	-	few	TGTGCCAGCAGCTTAGTGGACATGTCCGGGGAGCTGTTTTTT	CASSLVDMSGELFF
TRBV3-1	TRBJ1-2	-	-	TGTGCCAGCAGCGATGACGGACGGAGGGGCTATGGCTACACCTTC	CASSDDGRRGYGYTF
TRBV20-1	TRBJ2-5	-	many	TGCAGTGCCCCACGGTCGAACCTGGGGGAGACCCAGTACTTC	CSAPRSNLGETQYF
TRBV24-1	TRBJ1-1	-	many	TGTGCCACCAGTGATTACGAGAACACTGAAGCTTTCTTT	CATSDYENTEAFF
TRBV6-2/TRBV6-3	TRBJ2-2	-	once	TGTGCCAGCAGTGCTTCCCCGAACACCGGGGAGCTGTTTTTT	CASSASPNTGELFF
TRBV20-1	TRBJ2-7	TRBD2	-	TGCAGTGCTAGAGGGAGCCAGACTAGCGGATGTCCTTTC	CSARGSQTSGCPF
TRBV20-1	TRBJ1-1	-	many	TGCAGTGCTAGAGTGGTGCCCCCACGGACTGAAGCTTTCTTT	CSARVVPPRTEAFF
TRBV28	TRBJ1-2	-	-	TGTGCCAGCAGGCAAACAGGAGATATCCAAGCATATGGCTACACCTTC	CASRQTGDIQAYGYTF
TRBV4-3	TRBJ2-2	TRBD2	-	TGCGCCAGCAGCCAAGCTAGCGGTGCGAACACCGGGGAGCTGTTTTTT	CASSQASGANTGELFF
TRBV2	TRBJ1-1	TRBD1	few	TGTGCCAGCAGTGAACCCGACAGGGGCCGGTACACTGAAGCTTTCTTT	CASSEPDRGRYTEAFF
TRBV15	TRBJ2-4	-	-	TGTGCCACCAGAGCTGGGGGGCGAGCCAAAAACATTCAGTACTTC	CATRAGGRAKNIQYF
TRBV7-9	TRBJ2-3	-	few	TGTGCCAGCAGCTCCCCGGGGGATTCGCAGTATTTT	CASSSPGDSQYF
TRBV10-3	TRBJ2-3	TRBD2	-	TGTGCCATCAGTGAGTCGGCTAGCGGGGGCACAGATACGCAGTATTTT	CAISESASGGTDTQYF
TRBV6-1	TRBJ2-3	-	once	TGTGCCAGCAGTGCAGGGCCTTGGGATACGCAGTATTTT	CASSAGPWDTQYF
TRBV7-3	TRBJ2-4	-	few	TGTGCCAGCAGCGTGGACAGCCTAAACATTCAGTACTTC	CASSVDSLNIQYF
TRBV7-2	TRBJ1-4	-	few	TGTGCCAGCAGCTTCGGCGGGTTTGATGAAAAACTGTTTTTT	CASSFGGFDEKLFF
TRBV7-3	TRBJ2-3	-	-	TGTGCCAGCAGCCCCCTGGGAGATACGCAGTATTTT	CASSPLGDTQYF
TRBV18	TRBJ2-3	-	few	TGTGCCAGCTCACGCGACAGCACAGATACGCAGTATTTT	CASSRDSTDTQYF
TRBV6-2/TRBV6-3	TRBJ1-3	-	few	TGTGCCAGCAGTAATGACAGTCCTGGAAACACCATATATTTT	CASSNDSPGNTIYF
TRBV7-2	TRBJ1-5	-	few	TGTGCCAGCAGCTTAGCAGGGCGGGTCGGGCAGCCCCAGCATTTT	CASSLAGRVGQPQHF
TRBV2	TRBJ2-1	TRBD2	-	TGTGCCAGCAGTGGAGAGCGGGGCCCCGGCGATGAGCAGTTCTTC	CASSGERGPGDEQFF
TRBV7-2	TRBJ2-5	-	-	TGTGCCAGCAGCGGAGAGACCCAGTACTTC	CASSGETQYF